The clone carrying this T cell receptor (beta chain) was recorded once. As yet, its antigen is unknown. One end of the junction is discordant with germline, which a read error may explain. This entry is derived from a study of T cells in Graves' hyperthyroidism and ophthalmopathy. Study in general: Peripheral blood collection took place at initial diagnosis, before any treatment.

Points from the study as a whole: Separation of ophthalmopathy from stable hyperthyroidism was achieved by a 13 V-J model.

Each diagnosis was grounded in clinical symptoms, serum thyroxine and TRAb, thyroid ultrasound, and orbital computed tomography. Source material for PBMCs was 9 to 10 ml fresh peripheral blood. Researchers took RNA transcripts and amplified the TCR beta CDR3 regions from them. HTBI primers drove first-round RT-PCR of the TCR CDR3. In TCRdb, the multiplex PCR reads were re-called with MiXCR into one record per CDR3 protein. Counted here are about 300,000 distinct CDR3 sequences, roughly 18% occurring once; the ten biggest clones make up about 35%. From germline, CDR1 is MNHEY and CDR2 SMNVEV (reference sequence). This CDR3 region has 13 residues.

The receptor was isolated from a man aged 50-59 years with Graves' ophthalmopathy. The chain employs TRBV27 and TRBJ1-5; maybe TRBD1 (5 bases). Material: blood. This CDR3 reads CASSQWGNQLQHF. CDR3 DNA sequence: TGTGCCAGCAGTCAGTGGGGGAATCAGCTCCAGCATTTT.